These T cell receptor beta chains were read from a single sample in a study of blood T cell repertoires in COVID-19. Some clones are missing from TCRdb's copy, which holds only in-frame ones; the method was immunoSEQ multiplex PCR. The sample has roughly 340,000 clones, 88% seen once. Source material: peripheral blood. These receptors were obtained from a woman in her seventies with COVID-19, enrolled during active disease. CDR3s include the opening cysteine and the closing phenylalanine or tryptophan. A D gene is named only where the DNA matches it firmly. Size is omitted from some rows. Given values are once, few, many or a class for expanded clones.

clone size: -; J gene: TRBJ2-7; D gene: TRBD2; V gene: TRBV4-3; CDR3 DNA: TGCGCCAGCAGCCAGGCGACTAGCGGGGGGGTATACGAGCAGTACTTC; CDR3 protein: CASSQATSGGVYEQYF
clone size: -; J gene: TRBJ1-1; D gene: -; V gene: TRBV9; CDR3 DNA: TGTGCCAGCAGCGTTTCGGCGGGCTCTGAAGCTTTCTTT; CDR3 protein: CASSVSAGSEAFF
clone size: few; J gene: TRBJ1-6; D gene: -; V gene: TRBV7-9; CDR3 DNA: TGTGCCAGCAGCCCCAAGGCGGCAGGGAATTCACCCCTCCACTTT; CDR3 protein: CASSPKAAGNSPLHF
clone size: once; J gene: TRBJ2-3; D gene: -; V gene: TRBV7-9; CDR3 DNA: TGTGCCAGCAGCCCCCCCTTTTCAGATACGCAGTATTTT; CDR3 protein: CASSPPFSDTQYF
clone size: -; J gene: TRBJ1-2; D gene: TRBD1; V gene: TRBV24-1; CDR3 DNA: TGTGCCACCAGTGACCCAACCCGGACAGGGGGCTATGGCTACACCTTC; CDR3 protein: CATSDPTRTGGYGYTF
clone size: once; J gene: TRBJ2-2; D gene: -; V gene: TRBV19; CDR3 DNA: TGTGCCAGTAGTATAGGCCAGACTGGCGGGGAGCTGTTTTTT; CDR3 protein: CASSIGQTGGELFF
clone size: -; J gene: TRBJ1-5; D gene: TRBD1; V gene: TRBV24-1; CDR3 DNA: TGTGCCCCACAACTGGCAGGGGGCGGGGGCAATCAGCCCCAGCATTTT; CDR3 protein: CAPQLAGGGGNQPQHF
clone size: -; J gene: TRBJ2-3; D gene: -; V gene: TRBV6-5; CDR3 DNA: TGTGCCAGCAGGATGCCAGGTGGAGATACGCAGTATTTT; CDR3 protein: CASRMPGGDTQYF
clone size: -; J gene: TRBJ2-3; D gene: -; V gene: TRBV2; CDR3 DNA: TGTGCCAGCAGCCGGCGCCAGGGGATCAAGACAGATACGCAGTATTTT; CDR3 protein: CASSRRQGIKTDTQYF
clone size: -; J gene: TRBJ2-5; D gene: TRBD1; V gene: TRBV9; CDR3 DNA: TGTGCCAGCAGCGGACAGGGCGTAGAGACCCAGTACTTC; CDR3 protein: CASSGQGVETQYF
clone size: -; J gene: TRBJ1-6; D gene: TRBD1; V gene: TRBV18; CDR3 DNA: TGTGCCAGCTCACCCTCCGGACAGGGGGCCTATAATTCACCCCTCCACTTT; CDR3 protein: CASSPSGQGAYNSPLHF
clone size: -; J gene: TRBJ1-6; D gene: TRBD1; V gene: TRBV2; CDR3 DNA: TGTGCCAGCAGTGCCTTCACAGGGGATAATTCACCCCTCCACTTT; CDR3 protein: CASSAFTGDNSPLHF
clone size: -; J gene: TRBJ1-2; D gene: -; V gene: TRBV24-1; CDR3 DNA: TGTGCCACCAGTGTCCCGGGTTATGGCTACACCTTC; CDR3 protein: CATSVPGYGYTF
clone size: -; J gene: TRBJ2-1; D gene: TRBD2; V gene: TRBV13; CDR3 DNA: TGTGCCAGCAGCTTAGCGGGACTAGCGGGGGACTACAATGAGCAGTTCTTC; CDR3 protein: CASSLAGLAGDYNEQFF
clone size: -; J gene: TRBJ2-5; D gene: TRBD2; V gene: TRBV11-2; CDR3 DNA: TGTGCCAGCAGCTTAGGTTCCGGGACTAGCGGTTCTGAGACCCAGTACTTC; CDR3 protein: CASSLGSGTSGSETQYF
clone size: -; J gene: TRBJ2-7; D gene: -; V gene: TRBV9; CDR3 DNA: TGTGCCAGCAGCGTAGGGGGGGAGCTCTACGAGCAGTACTTC; CDR3 protein: CASSVGGELYEQYF
clone size: -; J gene: TRBJ1-2; D gene: TRBD1; V gene: TRBV2; CDR3 DNA: TGTGCCAGCAGTGAGGGACAGGCGAGGGGCTACACCTTC; CDR3 protein: CASSEGQARGYTF
clone size: -; J gene: TRBJ2-7; D gene: -; V gene: TRBV9; CDR3 DNA: TGTGCCAGCAGCGTACACGGACAATCCGAGCAGTACTTC; CDR3 protein: CASSVHGQSEQYF
clone size: -; J gene: TRBJ1-2; D gene: TRBD1; V gene: TRBV12-5; CDR3 DNA: TGTGCTAGTGGTTCACAGGGGTCTGGCTACACCTTC; CDR3 protein: CASGSQGSGYTF
clone size: -; J gene: TRBJ1-1; D gene: -; V gene: TRBV18; CDR3 DNA: TGTGCCAGCTCACCCCGAACAGAGAACACTGAAGCTTTCTTT; CDR3 protein: CASSPRTENTEAFF
clone size: -; J gene: TRBJ2-6; D gene: -; V gene: TRBV23-1; CDR3 DNA: TGCGCCAGCAGTCAATCATCCGCGGGGAGCGGGGCCAACGTCCTGACTTTC; CDR3 protein: CASSQSSAGSGANVLTF
clone size: -; J gene: TRBJ2-3; D gene: -; V gene: TRBV4-3; CDR3 DNA: TGCGCCAGCAGCCAAGGGAACAGGGCCCTCGACACAGATACGCAGTATTTT; CDR3 protein: CASSQGNRALDTDTQYF
clone size: -; J gene: TRBJ2-7; D gene: -; V gene: TRBV6-2/TRBV6-3; CDR3 DNA: TGTGCCAGCAGTCTGACTAGATACGAGCAGTACTTC; CDR3 protein: CASSLTRYEQYF
clone size: -; J gene: TRBJ1-3; D gene: TRBD1; V gene: TRBV13; CDR3 DNA: TGTGCCAGCAGCTTAAGATTCGTTCAGGGGGGCTCTGGAAACACCATATATTTT; CDR3 protein: CASSLRFVQGGSGNTIYF
clone size: -; J gene: TRBJ1-3; D gene: -; V gene: TRBV6-6; CDR3 DNA: TGTGCCAGCAGTTACCCGGACAGAGGAAACACCATATATTTT; CDR3 protein: CASSYPDRGNTIYF
clone size: -; J gene: TRBJ1-2; D gene: -; V gene: TRBV20-1; CDR3 DNA: TGCAGTGCTAGAGATGCCGGTGGCTACACCTTC; CDR3 protein: CSARDAGGYTF
clone size: once; J gene: TRBJ2-5; D gene: TRBD2; V gene: TRBV4-2; CDR3 DNA: TGTGCCAGCAGCCAAGAAACTAGCGGGAATCAAGAGACCCAGTACTTC; CDR3 protein: CASSQETSGNQETQYF
clone size: -; J gene: TRBJ1-5; D gene: TRBD1; V gene: TRBV18; CDR3 DNA: TGTGCCAGCTCACCAGGGGCAGGGGGCGCAGGGCAGCCCCAGCATTTT; CDR3 protein: CASSPGAGGAGQPQHF
clone size: -; J gene: TRBJ1-1; D gene: -; V gene: TRBV30; CDR3 DNA: TGTGCCTGGAGTGTACTGGTACAGCCGGATGCGACTTTCTTT; CDR3 protein: CAWSVLVQPDATFF
clone size: -; J gene: TRBJ2-7; D gene: TRBD2; V gene: TRBV19; CDR3 DNA: TGTGCCAGTAGTATCGGCGGGGGTTCCTACGAGCAGTACTTC; CDR3 protein: CASSIGGGSYEQYF
clone size: -; J gene: TRBJ2-5; D gene: -; V gene: TRBV5-4; CDR3 DNA: TGTGCCAGCAGCCCCCGACTCCCTACACAAGAGACCCAGTACTTC; CDR3 protein: CASSPRLPTQETQYF
clone size: -; J gene: TRBJ2-6; D gene: -; V gene: TRBV24-1; CDR3 DNA: TGTGCCACCAGTGTCACCCCGGGGGGCTACTCTGGGGCCAACGTCCTGACTTTC; CDR3 protein: CATSVTPGGYSGANVLTF
clone size: few; J gene: TRBJ2-3; D gene: TRBD2; V gene: TRBV2; CDR3 DNA: TGTGCCAGCGCGACGACTAGCGGGGGGGCTATGGGGACAGATACGCAGTATTTT; CDR3 protein: CASATTSGGAMGTDTQYF
clone size: -; J gene: TRBJ2-7; D gene: -; V gene: TRBV7-2; CDR3 DNA: TGTGCCAGCAGCTTAGGAGGTCGGCTGTCCGAGCAGTACTTC; CDR3 protein: CASSLGGRLSEQYF
clone size: -; J gene: TRBJ2-7; D gene: -; V gene: TRBV18; CDR3 DNA: TGTGCCAGCTCTGTTTCCAGGGGCGACGAGCAGTACTTC; CDR3 protein: CASSVSRGDEQYF
clone size: -; J gene: TRBJ2-3; D gene: -; V gene: TRBV7-2; CDR3 DNA: TGTGCCAGCAGCTTAGCGGTGGCCATCACAGATACGCAGTATTTT; CDR3 protein: CASSLAVAITDTQYF
clone size: -; J gene: TRBJ1-5; D gene: TRBD1; V gene: TRBV6-5; CDR3 DNA: TGTGCCAGCAGCTGGGACAGGGCCAGCAATCAGCCCCAGCATTTT; CDR3 protein: CASSWDRASNQPQHF